This T cell receptor (beta chain) was captured by sequencing in a study of blood T cells in healthy people across ages (dated by TCRdb to about 2015). Describing the broader study: Template switching captured roughly one uniquely barcoded TCR beta cDNA molecule per two T cells in model experiments. The study measured age-related changes in TCR beta repertoire diversity using deep sequencing normalized with unique cDNA molecular identifiers. The donors were divided into four age groups: young (average around 15 years), middle-aged (approximately 41), aged (under 70) and long-lived (roughly 82). Donors of different ages were randomly distributed across sequencing lanes to avoid experimental bias. Two additional independent replicas of 1 million unique cDNA reads from the same blood draw were analyzed for two donors (one aged 18 to 30 and one aged 80 or older). Overall results and qualifications from the work: Compared with the aged group, the long-lived group had more naive CD4+ T cells, fewer expanded clones and increased TCR diversity, suggesting age selection. Observed TCR beta diversity per million T cells fell roughly linearly with age, and a significant reduction was already apparent by age around 40. Bulk unsorted PBMC profiling prevented conclusive comparison of naive and antigen-experienced compartments. Estimates of total diversity from one million sequenced T cells were regarded as lower bounds and underestimates. The CMV infection status of donors was not known, potentially confounding age-related changes in expanded clonotypes. A strong correlation was found between observed TCR beta diversity and the percentage of naive T cells measured by flow cytometry.

V is shortened by 3 bases, J by 7 bases, and the region joining them spans 13 bases. The CDR3 spans 13 residues, from the cysteine through the phenylalanine. The entry retains the CDR3 DNA only, 39 bases that are in frame from base 1. Taken from the germline V gene, the CDR1 and CDR2 loops are MNHEY and SVGAGI. The donors were some 39 Caucasian individuals from Russia, aged roughly 6 to 100 years, who were systemically healthy. Around 10 milliliters of peripheral blood were drawn from each donor into EDTA-treated Vacutainer tubes. Ficoll-Paque density-gradient centrifugation was used to isolate PBMCs, with at least 6.5 million per sample. Total RNA, at least 6 micrograms per sample, was extracted from PBMCs with Trizol reagent. The percentages of naive CD45RAhigh/CD27high T cells were determined by flow cytometry on a PBMC aliquot from every donor. This clonotype was detected only a few times. Its antigen is currently not known. No clone much larger than this one lies a single base away; base qualities are absent.

Library construction relied on 5' RACE. Sequenced on an Illumina HiSeq 2500. The second PCR ran for about 6 to 11 cycles and used a J-beta primer mix along with a sample-barcoded 5' primer. A unique molecular identifier was introduced onto each TCR beta cDNA molecule by a template-switch 5' adaptor carrying 12 random nucleotides. Each sample yielded at least 3 million CDR3-containing paired-end reads. The Mint cDNA synthesis kit, primed by a TRBC-specific oligonucleotide, was used to synthesize first-strand cDNA from all RNA. Following uracil-DNA glycosylase treatment, a first 18-cycle PCR with universal primers M1SS and BC2_uni_R was performed on all cDNA. As for the authors' bioinformatics: Each sample was normalized by randomly selecting 1 million high-quality reads, each carrying a distinct molecular identifier. Reads sharing molecular identifiers were discarded rather than binned into consensus sequences. CDR3 identification, clonotype clustering and error correction used MiTCR with a Q25 quality threshold and the strictest error-elimination algorithm. A nonparametric unseen species model using Euler transformation provided a lower-bound estimate of total TCR beta diversity. The public reads were run again by TCRdb, first through fastp at Q25 and then through MiXCR, and only productive beta chains were kept. Rows are unified per CDR3 protein, each entry keeping the most common DNA and genes. TCRdb's processing, not the study's, gives the V and J calls here. This sample lists about 970,000 distinct CDR3 sequences; approximately 50% were detected once. Of the sample, 20% to 25% is held by the ten largest clones.

The sample taken for sequencing was blood. This receptor chain uses TRBV6-5 and TRBJ2-7; TRBD2 might be the D gene, on 6 matching bases. This clonotype was obtained from an older woman in good health. The sequenced DNA: TGTGCCAGCAGTTATAGCGGCGCTGGGGAGCAGTACTTC. Its protein reads: CASSYSGAGEQYF.